The 5 T cell receptor beta chains below were found in one sample sequenced in a study of T-cell reconstitution after alpha-beta-depleted transplantation in children (dated by TCRdb to the mid-2010s). Library method: PCR. The sequencer was an Illumina HiSeq 2500. TCR libraries were prepared with molecular barcoding, using unique molecular identifiers to normalize TCRbeta repertoire quantification. TCRdb ran its own pipeline on the public reads, namely fastp trimming at Q25 and MiXCR clone calling, and kept in-frame beta chains. Duplicate CDR3 protein sequences are folded into a single record with the most common DNA and genes. Here the sample has about 460,000 distinct CDR3 sequences; around 13% occur a single time. Together, the top ten hold 5% to 6% of the sample. Sequencing was performed on PBMCs from the stem cell graft donor, taken from the stem cell graft. The source is a human donor who donated a stem cell graft to a child with combined immunodeficiency.

This clonotype was counted many times. The chain joins TRBV12-3 or TRBV12-4 to TRBJ2-1, with TRBD2 matching 10 bases. V was pared by 6 bases and J by 2 bases, with 7 bases of the junction left unmatched. The CDR3 extends over 16 amino acids. This chain's CDR3 is CASRGSGRGPYNEQFF. The CDR3 nucleotides read TGTGCCAGCAGAGGAAGCGGGAGGGGCCCCTACAATGAGCAGTTCTTC.

This clonotype came up many times. The chain recombines TRBV5-1 with TRBJ2-7, with D possibly TRBD2 on 5 matching bases. CDR1 and CDR2 from the germline V gene are SGHRS and YFSETQ. Trimming took 9 bases from V and 6 from J, leaving 25 bases between them. The CDR3 spans 15 residues. CDR3 DNA: TGCGCCACCCCAGAAGTGAGGGTAGTAGTAGGCGAGCAGTACTTC. It translates to CATPEVRVVVGEQYF.

The chain's CDR3 is CSAPELRDQGYTF. The CDR3 nucleotides read TGCAGTGCACCAGAGCTCAGGGATCAAGGCTACACCTTC. V and J are TRBV20-1 and TRBJ1-2; the D gene is possibly TRBD1 (5 bases). Germline V CDR1 and CDR2: DFQATT, SNEGSKA (reference sequence). The CDR3 has 13 residues. V dropped 6 bases and J dropped 8 bases, with 19 bases sitting between them.

In its sample, this clonotype was seen a few times. The chain combines TRBV6-5 with TRBJ1-5, with 7 nucleotides matching TRBD1. The CDR3 is 16 amino acids. V shed 4 bases, J shed 2 bases, and the junction held 8 bases outside the gene matches. Per germline, CDR1 MNHEY and CDR2 SVGAGI. In DNA, the CDR3 is TGTGCCAGCAGTTCGGGACAGACTGGGGGCAATCAGCCCCAGCATTTT. It translates to CASSSGQTGGNQPQHF.

This clonotype has a handful of counts. The chain uses TRBV4-3 and TRBJ2-7, with 8 bases matching TRBD2. This CDR3 contains 16 residues. J was trimmed by 2 bases and V by 0 bases; bases with no gene match: 6. The germline gives CDR1 LGHNA, CDR2 YSLEER. CDR3 residues: CASSQDVSGSAYEQYF. The CDR3 region has the DNA TGCGCCAGCAGCCAAGACGTGAGCGGGAGCGCCTACGAGCAGTACTTC.